Below, one TCR beta chain is given with its context. What it recognizes is unknown. The CDR3 consists of 13 residues. Germline CDR1 and CDR2: SGHTA and FQGNSA. With 5 bases removed from V and 0 bases from J, the gap between germline ends came to 5 bases. MiXCR, applied by TCRdb to the reads, yields one record per CDR3 protein. The table lists around 350,000 distinct CDR3 sequences, about a sixth of them singletons. The sample originates from a study of T cell repertoires in cytomegalovirus infection. Across the whole study: Indications came from public TCR beta signatures; they pointed to CMV infection and to a matching HLA type. Study-level points and caveats: Of the TCR beta families, the public ones yielded a cumulative frequency that identified carriers of CMV plus the relevant HLA. Ex vivo responses were dominated by HLA-C-restricted CMV-specific TCR beta clonotypes.

The chain joins TRBV7-2 to TRBJ2-1; D call uncertain. The sequencing sample was made of PBMCs. The TCR originated in a human donor in good health (CMV status not recorded). Some clones in this sample may be carry-over from other donors' samples. The CDR3 here is CASSANSYNEQFF. CDR3 nucleotides: TGTGCCAGCAGCGCGAACTCCTACAATGAGCAGTTCTTC.